This T cell receptor beta chain was documented in a study of T cell repertoires in cytomegalovirus infection. About the study: From public TCR beta signatures came an indication of both CMV infection and matching HLA type.

The study's findings and limits: Ex vivo, HLA-C-restricted CMV-specific TCR beta clonotypes prevailed over the rest of the response. Public TCR beta family frequency separated CMV-and-HLA carriers, including in an independent cohort.

Ten or more counts support this clonotype. Its antigen is still unknown. TCRdb processed the reads anew with MiXCR; each CDR3 protein has one entry. The sample includes roughly 230,000 distinct CDR3 sequences, roughly an eighth seen only once; the top ten take 1.5% to 2%. Trimming took off 5 bases at V and 0 bases at J, with 7 bases between the two ends. Per germline, CDR1 MNHEY and CDR2 SVGEGT. This CDR3 comprises 13 residues. This sequence was found in a human donor in good health (CMV status not recorded). Some clones in this sample may be carry-over from other donors' samples. Input material: PBMCs. The rearrangement joins TRBV6-2 or TRBV6-3 to TRBJ1-1; no definite D call. The CDR3 DNA sequence: TGTGCCAGCAGTCATCGTTTGAACACTGAAGCTTTCTTT. Protein: CASSHRLNTEAFF.